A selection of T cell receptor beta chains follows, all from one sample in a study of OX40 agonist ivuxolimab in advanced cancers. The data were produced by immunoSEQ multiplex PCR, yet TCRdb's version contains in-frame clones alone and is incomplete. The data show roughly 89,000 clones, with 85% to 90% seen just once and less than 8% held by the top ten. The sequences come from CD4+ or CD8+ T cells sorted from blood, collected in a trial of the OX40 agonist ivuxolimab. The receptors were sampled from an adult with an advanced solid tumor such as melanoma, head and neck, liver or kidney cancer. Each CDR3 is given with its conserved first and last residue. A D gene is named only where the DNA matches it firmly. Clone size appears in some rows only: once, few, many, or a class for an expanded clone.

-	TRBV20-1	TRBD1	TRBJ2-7	CSATTGYEQYF	TGCAGTGCGACGACAGGGTACGAGCAGTACTTC
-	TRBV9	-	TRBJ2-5	CASNGGGSGPQETQYF	TGTGCCAGCAACGGCGGTGGTAGCGGACCACAAGAGACCCAGTACTTC
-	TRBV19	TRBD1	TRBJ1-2	CATTGTASNYGYTF	TGTGCCACCACCGGGACAGCTAGTAACTATGGCTACACCTTC
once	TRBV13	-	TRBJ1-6	CASSATDTNHSPLHF	TGTGCCAGCAGCGCGACCGACACGAACCATTCACCCCTCCACTTT
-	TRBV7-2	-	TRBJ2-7	CASSLSPGREQYF	TGTGCCAGCAGCTTATCCCCCGGTCGCGAGCAGTACTTC
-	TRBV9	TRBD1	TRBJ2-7	CASSGDRGQKEQYF	TGTGCCAGCAGCGGGGACAGGGGGCAAAAAGAGCAGTACTTC
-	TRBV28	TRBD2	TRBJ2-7	CASSFLAGAKDEQYF	TGTGCCAGCAGTTTTCTAGCGGGCGCAAAGGACGAGCAGTACTTC
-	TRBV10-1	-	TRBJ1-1	CASSEDASQAFF	TGCGCCAGCAGTGAGGACGCCTCTCAAGCTTTCTTT
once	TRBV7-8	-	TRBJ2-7	CASGLSYEQYF	TGTGCCAGCGGGCTGTCCTACGAGCAGTACTTC
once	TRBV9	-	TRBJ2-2	CASSPPSEVSGELFF	TGTGCCAGCAGCCCCCCCTCGGAGGTTTCCGGGGAGCTGTTTTTT
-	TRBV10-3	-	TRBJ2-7	CAISTESAYEQYF	TGTGCCATCTCAACTGAATCAGCCTACGAGCAGTACTTC
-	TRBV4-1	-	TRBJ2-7	CASSPTSPEDEQYF	TGCGCCAGCAGCCCGACTAGTCCGGAGGACGAGCAGTACTTC
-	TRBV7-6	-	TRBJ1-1	CASSPEGGPLNTEAFF	TGTGCCAGCAGCCCCGAGGGTGGGCCGTTGAACACTGAAGCTTTCTTT
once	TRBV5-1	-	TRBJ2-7	CASSLGFGQKDTPYEQYF	TGCGCCAGCAGCTTGGGTTTCGGGCAGAAAGATACTCCCTACGAGCAGTACTTC
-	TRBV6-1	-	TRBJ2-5	CASLGSGNQETQYF	TGTGCCAGCCTTGGTTCTGGGAACCAAGAGACCCAGTACTTC
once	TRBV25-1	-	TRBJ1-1	CASSRGSTEAFF	TGTGCCAGCAGCAGGGGATCCACTGAAGCTTTCTTT
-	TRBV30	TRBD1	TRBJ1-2	CASPRDRGPGGYTF	TGTGCCTCCCCCCGGGACAGGGGGCCCGGTGGCTACACCTTC